These 12 T cell receptor beta chains were all obtained from the same sample, sequenced in a study of cytomegalovirus exposure and HLA in healthy donors. PCR employed 60 Vbeta and 13 Jbeta primers. Only in-frame clones appear in the TCRdb table, and some are missing; sequencing was by immunoSEQ multiplex PCR. The sample contains some 150,000 clones, roughly 70% of which appear only once. Source material: PBMCs. The receptors were gathered from a man between 60 and 75 years old in good health and CMV-seronegative.

This chain uses TRBV7-9 with TRBJ1-4; no clear D. This CDR3 contains 15 residues. CDR1 and CDR2 from the germline V gene are SEHNR and FQNEAQ (reference sequence). Trimming removed 1 base from V and 5 bases from J, with 11 bases in between. CDR3 amino acids: CASSLGSTGNEKLFF. Written as DNA, the CDR3 is TGTGCCAGCAGCTTAGGGTCGACGGGGAATGAAAAACTGTTTTTT.

This clone has more than one count but fewer than ten. The gene calls are TRBV6-5 and TRBJ1-4; TRBD1 might be the D (6 bases). The ends were cut back, 2 bases at V and 8 bases at J, with 12 bases in the middle. The CDR3 is 14 residues long. Germline CDR1 is MNHEY and CDR2 is SVGAGI. Here the CDR3 reads CASSYTGGREKLFF. CDR3 bases: TGTGCCAGCAGTTACACGGGGGGCCGAGAAAAACTGTTTTTT.

As DNA, the CDR3 is TGTGCCAGCAGGAACAGGGGTGAGGATGAAAAACTGTTTTTT. As protein: CASRNRGEDEKLFF. The rearrangement uses TRBV27 and TRBJ1-4; TRBD1 matches at 7 bases. This CDR3 has 14 residues. Germline values: CDR1 MNHEY, CDR2 SMNVEV (reference sequence). After removal of 6 bases from V and 6 bases from J, the junction contained 7 bases not matched to a gene.

The chain employs TRBV6-5 and TRBJ1-1; TRBD1 matches 8 bases. CDR3 length: 15 residues. In germline, CDR1 is MNHEY, CDR2 SVGAGI. V trimming: 0 bases; J trimming: 4 bases; junction bases outside the gene matches: 4. CDR3 DNA: TGTGCCAGCAGTTACTCCCCAGGGACAGGCACTGAAGCTTTCTTT. Its translation: CASSYSPGTGTEAFF.

This chain links TRBV5-5 with TRBJ1-1; unclear D gene. Germline V gene data show CDR1 as SGHKS and CDR2 as YYEKEE (reference sequence). V lost 8 bases to trimming and J lost 3 bases, with 11 bases between them. The CDR3 consists of 12 residues. DNA for the CDR3: TGTGCCAGTCCTACGTTGGACACTGAAGCTTTCTTT. Its translation: CASPTLDTEAFF.

There are a few counts of this clone. V gene TRBV29-1 combines with J gene TRBJ2-3; 10 bases line up with TRBD1. From germline, CDR1 is SQVTM and CDR2 ANQGSEA. CDR3 length equals 14 residues. V lost 6 bases, J lost 3 bases, and 6 bases stayed unmatched. Here the CDR3 reads CSVRDRGRTDTQYF. DNA for the CDR3: TGCAGCGTCCGAGACAGGGGGCGAACAGATACGCAGTATTTT.

The chain carries TRBV5-1 and TRBJ2-2, with D unresolved. The CDR3 is 14 residues long. CDR1 is SGHRS and CDR2 is YFSETQ in the germline V gene. Trimming shortened V by 9 bases and J by 0 bases, and 12 bases separated the two germline ends. For the CDR3, the DNA is TGCGCCACAGCGAGCAGATCGAACACCGGGGAGCTGTTTTTT. It codes for CATASRSNTGELFF. Combining the CDR3 with reference TRBV5-1 and TRBJ2-2 gives the whole variable domain KAGVTQTPRYLIKTRGQQVTLSCSPISGHRSVSWYQQTPGQGLQFLFEYFSETQRNKGNFPGRFSGRQFSNSRSEMNVSTLELGDSALYLCATASRSNTGELFFGEGSRLTVL.

The J gene is TRBJ2-3, the V gene TRBV18; TRBD2 agrees at 8 bases. Germline CDR1 reads KGHSH; CDR2 reads LQKENI. The J segment lost 2 bases and the V segment lost 6 bases, leaving 7 bases of the junction unmatched. The CDR3 is made up of 15 amino acids. Written as DNA, the CDR3 is TGTGCCAGCTCGTCGACTAGCGCCTACACAGATACGCAGTATTTT. Its protein is CASSSTSAYTDTQYF.

The chain couples TRBV5-4 to TRBJ2-5; tentative D call: TRBD1 (5 bases). The germline V and J ends were trimmed by 0 bases and 1 base, with 10 bases remaining between them. The CDR3 length is 15 residues. The germline CDR1 and CDR2 sequences are SGHNT and YYREEE (reference sequence). CDR3 DNA: TGTGCCAGCAGCTTGGTTCTGGGGCCCCAAGAGACCCAGTACTTC. This sequence encodes CASSLVLGPQETQYF. The full variable domain, completed using reference TRBV5-4 and TRBJ2-5, is ETGVTQSPTHLIKTRGQQVTLRCSSQSGHNTVSWYQQALGQGPQFIFQYYREEENGRGNFPPRFSGLQFPNYSSELNVNALELDDSALYLCASSLVLGPQETQYFGPGTRLLVL.

This clone has only a few counts. V and J are TRBV15 and TRBJ1-1; D may be TRBD1 (6 bases). The CDR3 consists of 17 residues. The germline V gene has CDR1 LNHNV and CDR2 YYDKDF (reference sequence). V lost 4 bases and J lost 1, with 19 bases in between. The CDR3 region has the DNA TGTGCCACCAGCATCCCCGGGCCAGGGGCGGGGAACACTGAAGCTTTCTTT. The encoded protein is CATSIPGPGAGNTEAFF.

The chain recombines TRBV4-3 with TRBJ2-5, with D possibly being TRBD2 (5 bases). Trimming shortened V by 4 bases and J by 4 bases, and 16 bases separated the two germline ends. There are 15 residues in the CDR3. Germline V gene lookup returns CDR1 LGHNA and CDR2 YSLEER. The DNA of the CDR3 is TGCGCCAGCAGCCCTCAGCGGACCCGGGGAGAGACCCAGTACTTC. Its translation: CASSPQRTRGETQYF.

The V gene is TRBV5-1, the J gene TRBJ2-5; TRBD1 matches 9 bases. The V and J ends lost 0 bases and 4 bases, in that order; junction bases with no gene match: 1. Germline V gene lookup returns CDR1 SGHRS and CDR2 YFSETQ. The CDR3 has 14 amino acids. CDR3 sequence: CASSLDRGRETQYF. CDR3 sequence (DNA): TGCGCCAGCAGCTTGGACAGGGGGCGAGAGACCCAGTACTTC. The full variable domain, in which reference TRBV5-1 and TRBJ2-5 provide the parts outside the CDR3, is KAGVTQTPRYLIKTRGQQVTLSCSPISGHRSVSWYQQTPGQGLQFLFEYFSETQRNKGNFPGRFSGRQFSNSRSEMNVSTLELGDSALYLCASSLDRGRETQYFGPGTRLLVL.